Below are 13 T cell receptor beta chains sequenced from a single sample in a study of OX40 agonist ivuxolimab in advanced cancers. Sequencing used immunoSEQ multiplex PCR; TCRdb keeps in-frame clones, though not all of them. The table lists some 41,000 clones, around 84% of them singletons. This sample comprised CD4+ or CD8+ T cells sorted from blood, obtained in a trial of the OX40 agonist ivuxolimab. All receptors derive from an adult with an advanced solid tumor such as melanoma, head and neck, liver or kidney cancer.

This chain joins TRBV6-5 and TRBJ2-3; D unresolved. CDR1 and CDR2 from the germline V gene are MNHEY and SVGAGI. Trimming took 3 bases from V and 2 from J, leaving 9 bases between them. There are 14 residues in the CDR3. The CDR3 nucleotides are TGTGCCAGCAGTTATAAGGCCTACACAGATACGCAGTATTTT. The encoded protein is CASSYKAYTDTQYF.

This chain connects TRBV19 to TRBJ1-2; no clear D. CDR3 length: 15 residues. V lost 0 bases and J 3 bases, leaving 11 bases between the germline ends. Germline CDR1 LNHDA, CDR2 SQIVND (reference sequence). The CDR3 is CASSIDNGPYYGYTF. The CDR3 nucleotides read TGTGCCAGTAGTATAGATAACGGACCGTACTATGGCTACACCTTC. The full variable domain, its missing parts supplied by reference TRBV19 and TRBJ1-2, is DGGITQSPKYLFRKEGQNVTLSCEQNLNHDAMYWYRQDPGQGLRLIYYSQIVNDFQKGDIAEGYSVSREKKESFPLTVTSAQKNPTAFYLCASSIDNGPYYGYTFGSGTRLTVV.

This chain uses TRBV5-4 with TRBJ2-7, with TRBD1 identical over 7 bases. Trimming took 5 bases from V and 5 from J; bases not matched to a gene: 16. The germline CDR1 and CDR2 sequences are SGHNT and YYREEE (reference sequence). The CDR3 has 16 amino acids. CDR3 residues: CASSSQNRDSPHEQYF. CDR3 bases: TGTGCCAGCAGTTCCCAAAACCGGGACAGCCCGCACGAGCAGTACTTC.

This chain joins TRBV7-8 and TRBJ1-2; 7 nucleotides agree with TRBD1. Losses at the gene ends were 1 base for V and 8 bases for J; bases not matched to a gene: 13. The CDR3 has 16 residues. CDR1 is SGHVS, CDR2 FQNEAQ, per germline. DNA for the CDR3: TGTGCCAGCAGCTTAGAAAGGAACAGGGGAAATCTCGGCTACACCTTC. This translates into CASSLERNRGNLGYTF.

The chain joins TRBV29-1 to TRBJ2-1; TRBD2 matches 16 bases. Germline values: CDR1 SQVTM, CDR2 ANQGSEA. This CDR3 spans 19 amino acids. The trim removed 5 bases at V and 2 bases at J, leaving 12 bases unmatched. The chain's CDR3 is CSVFESGTSGRGTYNEQFF. The CDR3 DNA sequence: TGCAGCGTTTTCGAATCCGGGACTAGCGGGAGGGGCACCTACAATGAGCAGTTCTTC.

The chain is built from TRBV6-6 and TRBJ1-6; D gene ambiguous. CDR1 is MNHNY and CDR2 is SVGAGI in the germline V gene (reference sequence). CDR3 length: 14 residues. The V gene lost 6 bases and the J gene lost 0 bases, with 6 bases spanning the gap. CDR3 sequence reads: CASSQSSYNSPLHF. CDR3 DNA sequence: TGTGCCAGCAGCCAGAGCTCCTATAATTCACCCCTCCACTTT.

This chain uses TRBV29-1 with TRBJ2-4; D unresolved. There are 10 residues in the CDR3. Between the trimmed V and J ends, which lost 3 bases and 5 bases, there was a span of 2 bases. CDR1 is SQVTM and CDR2 is ANQGSEA in the germline V gene. DNA of the CDR3: TGCAGCGTTGAGGAAAACATTCAGTACTTC. Encoded protein: CSVEENIQYF.

The chain employs TRBV27 and TRBJ2-6; a possible D gene is TRBD1 (5 bases). CDR1 is MNHEY, CDR2 SMNVEV, per germline (reference sequence). This CDR3 comprises 16 residues. V lost 4 bases and J 5 bases, leaving 15 bases between the germline ends. The CDR3, as DNA: TGTGCCAGCAGTTCCAGCCAGGGTTTCTGGGCCAACGTCCTGACTTTC. Translated, it gives CASSSSQGFWANVLTF.

The V gene is TRBV6-1, the J gene TRBJ1-6, with a tentative D call TRBD1 (5 bases). V gave up 8 bases and J gave up 4 bases, with 15 bases separating them. This CDR3 is 15 amino acids long. CDR1 MNHNS and CDR2 SASEGT come from the germline V gene. The CDR3 here is CASGDEAQYNSPLHF. The DNA for the CDR3 is TGTGCCAGCGGGGACGAGGCCCAATATAATTCACCCCTCCACTTT.

The rearrangement links TRBV12-5 to TRBJ2-5; D remains unclear. Germline loops: CDR1 LGHNT, CDR2 FRNRAP. The CDR3 totals 15 residues. V lost 0 bases, J lost 2 bases, and 10 bases lay in between. CDR3 DNA sequence: TGTGCTAGTGGTTTGGTACACGGCTTACAAGAGACCCAGTACTTC. As protein: CASGLVHGLQETQYF.

The chain is built from TRBV9 and TRBJ2-1, with D possibly TRBD2 on 5 matching bases. The CDR3 is 16 amino acids. The germline V gene has CDR1 SGDLS and CDR2 YYNGEE. V shed 4 bases and J shed 0 bases, with 14 bases lying between them. The CDR3 bases are TGTGCCAGCAGCCCGCCGAGCGGAAGCTCCTACAATGAGCAGTTCTTC. Translated: CASSPPSGSSYNEQFF. Using reference TRBV9 and TRBJ2-1 for the parts outside the CDR3, the full variable domain is DSGVTQTPKHLITATGQRVTLRCSPRSGDLSVYWYQQSLDQGLQFLIQYYNGEERAKGNILERFSAQQFPDLHSELNLSSLELGDSALYFCASSPPSGSSYNEQFFGPGTRLTVL.

The V gene is TRBV4-1, the J gene TRBJ1-6, with TRBD1 identical over 9 bases. The junction had 2 bases not matched to a gene; V was cut back by 4 bases and J by 7 bases. CDR1 and CDR2 (germline): MGHRA, YSYEKL. The CDR3 loop spans 14 amino acids. The CDR3 DNA reads as TGCGCCAGCAGCCCGGGACAGGGCAATTCACCCCTCCACTTT. Amino acids: CASSPGQGNSPLHF.

V and J are TRBV11-3 and TRBJ1-1; tentative D call: TRBD1 (6 bases). V was shortened by 5 bases and J by 1 base, with 11 bases between the two germline ends. The CDR3 totals 14 residues. CDR1 is SGHNT and CDR2 is YENEEA in the germline V gene. The CDR3 protein is CASSLKGGNTEAFF. The CDR3, as DNA: TGTGCCAGCAGCCTTAAAGGGGGGAACACTGAAGCTTTCTTT.